The subject of this entry is one T cell receptor beta chain. Only a few counts were recorded for this clonotype. Its antigen is not yet known. No base-level quality is on record; no much larger clone is a single base apart. Interpreted using the paper, the time point label stands for: approximately 40 days after influenza vaccine administration. The receptor library was made with RT-PCR. Sequencing relied on an Illumina HiSeq 2500. TCRdb reworked the public reads: Q25 trimming with fastp, MiXCR clone assembly, productive beta chains retained. CDR3 protein sequences are deduplicated, and each keeps its most common genes and DNA. This sample gives 500,000 to 600,000 distinct CDR3 sequences in total; roughly 13% of them show up just once. The ten largest make up under 15% of the sample. This sample was included in a study of response to subunit inactivated influenza vaccine listed by TCRdb under 2018. About the investigation overall: Deep quantitative profiling of the T cell receptor repertoire was used in the study to follow responses to a trivalent subunit inactivated influenza vaccine.

What the study reported, not specific to this receptor: The authors suggested that each seasonal influenza vaccination may recruit only a limited number of new T cells.

The material was PBMCs from blood, obtained roughly 48 days after vaccination. This TCR was sampled from a man aged 50 or older who received an inactivated influenza vaccine. Donor details come from another sample of the same person, matched by shared clones.

The sequence in DNA is TGCAGTGCTAGAGATTACCCCCGGACGGAGCAGTTCTTC. It translates to CSARDYPRTEQFF. The V and J segments used are TRBV20-1 and TRBJ2-1; no D gene can be assigned with confidence. From the cysteine up to the phenylalanine, the CDR3 has a length of 13 residues. The only DNA kept is the CDR3, 39 bases in frame from the first base. The germline V gene (reference sequence) sets CDR1 to DFQATT and CDR2 to SNEGSKA. V is pared back by 0 bases and J by 10 bases, with 13 bases lying between the germline termini.